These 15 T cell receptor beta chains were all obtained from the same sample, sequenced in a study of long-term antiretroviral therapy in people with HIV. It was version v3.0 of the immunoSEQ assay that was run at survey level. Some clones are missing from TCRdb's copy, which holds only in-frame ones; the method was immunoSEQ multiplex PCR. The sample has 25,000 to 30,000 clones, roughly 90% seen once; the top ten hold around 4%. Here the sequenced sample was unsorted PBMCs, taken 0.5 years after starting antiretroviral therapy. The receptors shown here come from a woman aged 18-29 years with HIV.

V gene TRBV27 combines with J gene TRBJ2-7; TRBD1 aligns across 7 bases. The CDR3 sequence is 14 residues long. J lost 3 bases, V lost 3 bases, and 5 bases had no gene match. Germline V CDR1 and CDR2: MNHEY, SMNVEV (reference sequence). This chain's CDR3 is CASSFEGANYEQYF. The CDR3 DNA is TGTGCCAGCAGTTTCGAGGGGGCGAACTACGAGCAGTACTTC.

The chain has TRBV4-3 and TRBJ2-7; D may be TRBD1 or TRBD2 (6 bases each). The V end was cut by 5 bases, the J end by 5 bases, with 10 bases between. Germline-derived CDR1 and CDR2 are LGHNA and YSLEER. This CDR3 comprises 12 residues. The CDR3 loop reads CASSRGGHEQYF. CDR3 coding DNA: TGCGCCAGCAGCAGAGGGGGGCACGAGCAGTACTTC.

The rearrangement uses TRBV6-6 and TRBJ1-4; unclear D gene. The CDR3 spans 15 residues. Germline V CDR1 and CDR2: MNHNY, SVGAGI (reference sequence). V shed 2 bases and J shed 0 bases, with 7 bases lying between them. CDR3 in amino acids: CASSYHGATNEKLFF. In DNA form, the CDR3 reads TGTGCCAGCAGTTACCACGGTGCAACTAATGAAAAACTGTTTTTT.

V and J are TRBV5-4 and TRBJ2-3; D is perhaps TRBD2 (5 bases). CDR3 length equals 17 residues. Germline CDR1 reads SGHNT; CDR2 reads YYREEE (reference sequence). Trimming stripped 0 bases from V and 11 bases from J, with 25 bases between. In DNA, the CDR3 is TGTGCCAGCAGCTTGGGTTTGGAGGTCGGCGGATCCTTGGGGCAGTATTTT. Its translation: CASSLGLEVGGSLGQYF.

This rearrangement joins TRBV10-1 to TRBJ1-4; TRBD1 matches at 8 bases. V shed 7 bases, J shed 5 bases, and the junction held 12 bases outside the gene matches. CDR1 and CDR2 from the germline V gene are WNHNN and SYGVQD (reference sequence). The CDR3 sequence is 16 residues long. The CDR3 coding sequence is TGCGCCAGCAAAGGGGGGACAGGAAGGTCAAATGAAAAACTGTTTTTT. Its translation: CASKGGTGRSNEKLFF.

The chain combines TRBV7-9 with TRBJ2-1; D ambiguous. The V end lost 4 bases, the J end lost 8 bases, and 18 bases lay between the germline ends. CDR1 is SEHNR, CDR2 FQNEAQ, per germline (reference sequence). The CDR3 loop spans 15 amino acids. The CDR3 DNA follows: TGTGCCAGCAGCTCTACCGGGCCCTCCGTGGATGAGCAGTTCTTC. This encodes CASSSTGPSVDEQFF.

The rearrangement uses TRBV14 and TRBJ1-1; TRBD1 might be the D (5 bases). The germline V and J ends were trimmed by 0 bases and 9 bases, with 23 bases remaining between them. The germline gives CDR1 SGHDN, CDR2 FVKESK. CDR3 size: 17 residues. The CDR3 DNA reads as TGTGCCAGCAGCCAAGAAGGGGCCCCTAGGGCGCGGGGAAAAGCTTTCTTT. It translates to CASSQEGAPRARGKAFF. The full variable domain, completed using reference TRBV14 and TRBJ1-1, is EAGVTQFPSHSVIEKGQTVTLRCDPISGHDNLYWYRRVMGKEIKFLLHFVKESKQDESGMPNNRFLAERTGGTYSTLKVQPAELEDSGVYFCASSQEGAPRARGKAFFGQGTRLTVV.

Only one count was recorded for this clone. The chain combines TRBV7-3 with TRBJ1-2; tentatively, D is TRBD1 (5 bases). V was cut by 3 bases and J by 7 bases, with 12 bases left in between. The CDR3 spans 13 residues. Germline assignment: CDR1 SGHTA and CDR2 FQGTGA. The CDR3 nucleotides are TGTGCCAGCAGCTTTGGGCAGGGTGGTGGCTACACCTTC. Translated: CASSFGQGGGYTF.

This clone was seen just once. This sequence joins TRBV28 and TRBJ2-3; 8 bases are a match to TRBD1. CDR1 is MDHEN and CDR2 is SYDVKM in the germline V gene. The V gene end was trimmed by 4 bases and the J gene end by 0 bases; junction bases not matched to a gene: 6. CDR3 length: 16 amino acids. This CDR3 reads CASSSRTGRSTDTQYF. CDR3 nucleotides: TGTGCCAGCAGTTCCCGGACAGGGCGTAGCACAGATACGCAGTATTTT.

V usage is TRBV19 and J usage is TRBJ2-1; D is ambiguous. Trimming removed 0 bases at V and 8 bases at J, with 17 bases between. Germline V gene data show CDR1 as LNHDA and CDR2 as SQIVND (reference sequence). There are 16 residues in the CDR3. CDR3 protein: CASSIDLGRSFDEQFF. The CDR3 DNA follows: TGTGCCAGTAGTATAGATCTCGGCAGAAGTTTTGATGAGCAGTTCTTC. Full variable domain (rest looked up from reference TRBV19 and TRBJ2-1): DGGITQSPKYLFRKEGQNVTLSCEQNLNHDAMYWYRQDPGQGLRLIYYSQIVNDFQKGDIAEGYSVSREKKESFPLTVTSAQKNPTAFYLCASSIDLGRSFDEQFFGPGTRLTVL.

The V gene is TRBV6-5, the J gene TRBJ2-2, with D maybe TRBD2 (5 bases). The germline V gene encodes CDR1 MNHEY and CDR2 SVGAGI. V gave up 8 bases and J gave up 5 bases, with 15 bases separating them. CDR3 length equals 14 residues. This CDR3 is CASRLGRGTGELFF. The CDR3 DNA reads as TGTGCCAGCCGGCTTGGGAGAGGAACCGGGGAGCTGTTTTTT.

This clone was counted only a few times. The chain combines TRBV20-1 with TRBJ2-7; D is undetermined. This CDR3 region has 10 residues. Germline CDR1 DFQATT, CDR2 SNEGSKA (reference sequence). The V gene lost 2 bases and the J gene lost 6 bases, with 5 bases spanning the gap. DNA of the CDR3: TGCAGTGCTAGATCGCCCGAGCAGTACTTC. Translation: CSARSPEQYF.

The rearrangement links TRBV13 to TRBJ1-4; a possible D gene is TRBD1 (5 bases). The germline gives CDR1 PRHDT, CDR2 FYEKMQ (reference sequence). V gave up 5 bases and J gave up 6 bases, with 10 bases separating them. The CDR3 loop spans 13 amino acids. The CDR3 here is CASSKRGHEKLFF. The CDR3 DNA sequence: TGTGCCAGCAGCAAGAGGGGTCATGAAAAACTGTTTTTT.

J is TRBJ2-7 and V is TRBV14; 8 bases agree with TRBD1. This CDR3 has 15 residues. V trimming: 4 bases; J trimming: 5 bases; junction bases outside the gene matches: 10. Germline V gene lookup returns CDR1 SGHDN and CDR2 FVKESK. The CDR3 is CASSRPGAGGHEQYF. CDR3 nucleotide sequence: TGTGCCAGCAGCCGACCGGGGGCAGGGGGCCACGAGCAGTACTTC.

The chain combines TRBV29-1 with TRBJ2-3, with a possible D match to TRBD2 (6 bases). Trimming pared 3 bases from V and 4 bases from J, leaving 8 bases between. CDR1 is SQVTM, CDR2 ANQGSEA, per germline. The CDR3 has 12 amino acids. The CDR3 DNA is TGCAGCGTTGAGGCTAGCGCAGATACGCAGTATTTT. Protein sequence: CSVEASADTQYF.